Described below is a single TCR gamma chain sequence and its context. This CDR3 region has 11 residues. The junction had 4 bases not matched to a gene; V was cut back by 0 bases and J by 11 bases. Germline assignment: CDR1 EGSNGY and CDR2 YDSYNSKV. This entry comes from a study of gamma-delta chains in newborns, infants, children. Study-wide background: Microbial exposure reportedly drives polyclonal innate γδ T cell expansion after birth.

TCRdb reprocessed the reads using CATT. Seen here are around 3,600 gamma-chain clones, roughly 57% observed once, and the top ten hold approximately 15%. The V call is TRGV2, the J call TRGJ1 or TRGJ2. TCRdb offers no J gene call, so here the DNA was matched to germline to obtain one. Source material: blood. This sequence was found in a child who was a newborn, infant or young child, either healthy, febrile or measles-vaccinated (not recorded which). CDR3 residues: CATWDGQEKLF. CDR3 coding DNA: TGTGCCACCTGGGACGGGCAAGAGAAACTCTTT.